This section outlines one T cell receptor beta chain sequence together with its context. This specimen belongs to a study of cytomegalovirus exposure and HLA in healthy donors. PCR involved 60 Vbeta and 13 Jbeta primers. Sequencing was performed with immunoSEQ multiplex PCR; in TCRdb, only in-frame clones are kept and a portion is missing. This repertoire includes 120,000 to 150,000 clones. The CDR3 is 15 amino acids. V was trimmed by 4 bases and J by 0 bases, leaving 11 bases between them. Germline V lookup: CDR1 SGDLS, CDR2 YYNGEE. Sequences were obtained from PBMCs. This sequence was found in a woman aged 45-65 years in good health and CMV-seronegative. The V call is TRBV9, the J call TRBJ1-3; maybe TRBD1 (6 bases). The CDR3 is CASSPGGLSGNTIYF. The CDR3 coding sequence is TGTGCCAGCAGCCCCGGGGGGCTCTCTGGAAACACCATATATTTT.